The clone carrying this TCR beta chain came up once. The data were obtained in a study of blood T cell repertoires in COVID-19. V shed 2 bases and J shed 1 base, with 12 bases lying between them. This CDR3 comprises 16 residues. Germline CDR1 and CDR2: SGHVS and FQNEAQ. TCRdb's table, derived via immunoSEQ multiplex PCR, lists solely in-frame clones and lacks some. The profile shows over 200,000 clones, 81% of them singletons. The chain uses TRBV7-8 and TRBJ2-4, with D perhaps matching TRBD2 (5 bases). The sample consisted of peripheral blood. This clonotype originated in a woman older than 75 with acute or convalescent COVID-19. The CDR3 sequence: CASSLTGVGAKNIQYF. CDR3 DNA sequence: TGTGCCAGCAGCTTAACCGGGGTGGGGGCCAAAAACATTCAGTACTTC.